Given below is one T cell receptor beta chain in context. Its antigen is as yet unknown. This record belongs to a study of identifying expanded T cells in peripheral blood. CDR3 size: 16 residues. V dropped 5 bases and J dropped 0 bases, with 16 bases sitting between them. Germline CDR1 MDHEN, CDR2 SYDVKM. Collection occurred without any documented infections or immune events in donors. Study-wide results and caveats: Differentially abundant clones: roughly 1.2 between replicates, about 17 at roughly 13 days, 19 at four. Variance in clone template counts between approximately 2-week samples significantly increased with total template count across all healthy donors.

The repertoire was sequenced with immunoSEQ multiplex PCR; TCRdb's copy has only in-frame clones and lacks some. In the table there are roughly 61,000 clones, approximately 90% of which are singletons. This TCR came from a person aged 18 to 75 in good health. Sequencing was performed on blood. The rearrangement joins TRBV28 to TRBJ1-2, with a tentative D call TRBD1 (5 bases). CDR3 sequence: CASSVTGTAPNYGYTF. Here the CDR3 DNA reads TGTGCCAGCAGTGTGACCGGGACTGCCCCTAACTATGGCTACACCTTC.